Here is one T cell receptor beta chain with its context. Germline assignment: CDR1 LGHNA and CDR2 YNFKEQ. The CDR3 covers 14 residues. The ends were cut back, 0 bases at V and 8 bases at J, with 11 bases in the middle. This entry is derived from a study of cytomegalovirus exposure and HLA in healthy donors. Use of 60 Vbeta and 13 Jbeta primers characterized the PCR. The method was immunoSEQ multiplex PCR; TCRdb's version includes in-frame clones alone and lacks a portion of them. The sample holds some 90,000 clones, approximately 70% seen once. This TCR was sampled from a man aged 50-60 years in good health and CMV-seronegative. What was sequenced was PBMCs. This chain connects TRBV4-2 to TRBJ2-1; possible D gene TRBD2, 5 bases. The CDR3 DNA reads TGTGCCAGCAGCCAAGACCGGCTAGCTTATGAGCAGTTCTTC. It encodes CASSQDRLAYEQFF.